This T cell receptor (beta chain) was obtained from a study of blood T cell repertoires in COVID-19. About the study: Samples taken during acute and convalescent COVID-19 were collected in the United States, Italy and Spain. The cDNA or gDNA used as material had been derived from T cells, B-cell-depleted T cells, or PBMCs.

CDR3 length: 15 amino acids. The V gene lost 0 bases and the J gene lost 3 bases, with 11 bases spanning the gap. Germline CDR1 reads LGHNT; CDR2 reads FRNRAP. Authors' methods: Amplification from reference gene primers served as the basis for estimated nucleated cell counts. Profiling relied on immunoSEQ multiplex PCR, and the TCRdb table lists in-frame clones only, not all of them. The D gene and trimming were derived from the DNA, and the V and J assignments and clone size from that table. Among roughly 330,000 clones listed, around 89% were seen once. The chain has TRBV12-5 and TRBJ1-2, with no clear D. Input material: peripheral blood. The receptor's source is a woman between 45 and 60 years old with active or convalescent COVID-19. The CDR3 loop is CASGLVPTDHYGYTF. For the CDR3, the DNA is TGTGCTAGTGGTTTGGTCCCCACAGACCACTATGGCTACACCTTC.